Sequencing of this T cell receptor beta chain was carried out in a study of blood T cell repertoires in COVID-19. About the research overall: The analysed material was cDNA or gDNA that came from T cells, B-cell-depleted T cells, or PBMCs.

The CDR3 consists of 14 residues. Germline CDR1 is SGHRS and CDR2 is YFSETQ. The ends were cut back, 2 bases at V and 2 bases at J, with 10 bases in the middle. Methods used by the authors: Estimation of nucleated cell counts was performed using reference gene primer amplification. Some clones are missing from TCRdb's copy, which holds only in-frame ones; the method was immunoSEQ multiplex PCR. Clone size and the V and J calls come from that table; the DNA yielded D and trimming. The sample has some 300,000 clones; approximately 90% are singletons. Categorization into cohorts depended on clinical history that participants reported.

The chain has TRBV5-1 and TRBJ1-2; D not resolved. The TCR originated in a woman in her 30s who had been exposed to COVID-19. The specimen was PBMCs or T cells enriched from blood (not recorded which). The CDR3 nucleotides read TGCGCCAGCAGCTTCAGTACAGCCAACTATGGCTACACCTTC. Translating it yields CASSFSTANYGYTF.